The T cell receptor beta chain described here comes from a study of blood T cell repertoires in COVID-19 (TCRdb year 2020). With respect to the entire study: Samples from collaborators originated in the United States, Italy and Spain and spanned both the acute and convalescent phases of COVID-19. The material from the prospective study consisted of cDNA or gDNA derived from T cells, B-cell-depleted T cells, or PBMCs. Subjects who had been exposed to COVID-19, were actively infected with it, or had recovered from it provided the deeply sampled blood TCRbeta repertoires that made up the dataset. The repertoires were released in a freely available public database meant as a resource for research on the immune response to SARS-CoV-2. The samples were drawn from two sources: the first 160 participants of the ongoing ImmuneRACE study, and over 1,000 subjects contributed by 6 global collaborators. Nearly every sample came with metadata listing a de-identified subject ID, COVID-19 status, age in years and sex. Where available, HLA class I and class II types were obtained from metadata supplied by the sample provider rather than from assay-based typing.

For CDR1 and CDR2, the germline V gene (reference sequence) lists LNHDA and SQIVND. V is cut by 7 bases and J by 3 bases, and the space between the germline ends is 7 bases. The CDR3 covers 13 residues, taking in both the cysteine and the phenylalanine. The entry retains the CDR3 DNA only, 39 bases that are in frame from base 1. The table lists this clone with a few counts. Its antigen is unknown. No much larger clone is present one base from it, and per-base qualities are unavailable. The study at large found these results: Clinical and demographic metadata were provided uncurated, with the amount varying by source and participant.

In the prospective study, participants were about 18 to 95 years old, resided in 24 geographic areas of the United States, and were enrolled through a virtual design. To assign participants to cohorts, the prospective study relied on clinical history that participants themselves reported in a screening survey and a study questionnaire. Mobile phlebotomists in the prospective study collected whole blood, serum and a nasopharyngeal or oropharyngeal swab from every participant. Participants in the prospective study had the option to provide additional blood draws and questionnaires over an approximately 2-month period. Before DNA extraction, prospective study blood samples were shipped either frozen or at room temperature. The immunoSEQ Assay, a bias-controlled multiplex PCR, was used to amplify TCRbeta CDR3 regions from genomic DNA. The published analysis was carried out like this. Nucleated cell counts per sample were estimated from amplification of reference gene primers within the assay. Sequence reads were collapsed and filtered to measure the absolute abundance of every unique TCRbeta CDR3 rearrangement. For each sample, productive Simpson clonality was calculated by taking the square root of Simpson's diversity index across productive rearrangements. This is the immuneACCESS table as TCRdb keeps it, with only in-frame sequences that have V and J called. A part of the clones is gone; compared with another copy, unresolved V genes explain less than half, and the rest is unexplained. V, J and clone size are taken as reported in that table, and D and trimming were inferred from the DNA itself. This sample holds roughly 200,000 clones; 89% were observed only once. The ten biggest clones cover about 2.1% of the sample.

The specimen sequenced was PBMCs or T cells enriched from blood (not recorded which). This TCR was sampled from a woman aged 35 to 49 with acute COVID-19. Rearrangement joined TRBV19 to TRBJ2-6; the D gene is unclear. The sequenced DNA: TGTGCCAGTACCCCCTTTGGGGCCAACGTCCTGACTTTC. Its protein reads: CASTPFGANVLTF.